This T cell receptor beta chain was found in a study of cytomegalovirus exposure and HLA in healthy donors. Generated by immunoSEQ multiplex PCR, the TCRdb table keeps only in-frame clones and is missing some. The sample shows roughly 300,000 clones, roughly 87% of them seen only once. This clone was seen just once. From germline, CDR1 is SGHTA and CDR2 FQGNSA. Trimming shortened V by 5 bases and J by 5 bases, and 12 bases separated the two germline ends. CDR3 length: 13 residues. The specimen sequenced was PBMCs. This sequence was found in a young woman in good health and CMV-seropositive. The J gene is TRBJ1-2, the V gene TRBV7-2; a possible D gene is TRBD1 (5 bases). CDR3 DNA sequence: TGTGCCAGCAGCCGTTCCGACAGTTATGGCTACACCTTC. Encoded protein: CASSRSDSYGYTF.